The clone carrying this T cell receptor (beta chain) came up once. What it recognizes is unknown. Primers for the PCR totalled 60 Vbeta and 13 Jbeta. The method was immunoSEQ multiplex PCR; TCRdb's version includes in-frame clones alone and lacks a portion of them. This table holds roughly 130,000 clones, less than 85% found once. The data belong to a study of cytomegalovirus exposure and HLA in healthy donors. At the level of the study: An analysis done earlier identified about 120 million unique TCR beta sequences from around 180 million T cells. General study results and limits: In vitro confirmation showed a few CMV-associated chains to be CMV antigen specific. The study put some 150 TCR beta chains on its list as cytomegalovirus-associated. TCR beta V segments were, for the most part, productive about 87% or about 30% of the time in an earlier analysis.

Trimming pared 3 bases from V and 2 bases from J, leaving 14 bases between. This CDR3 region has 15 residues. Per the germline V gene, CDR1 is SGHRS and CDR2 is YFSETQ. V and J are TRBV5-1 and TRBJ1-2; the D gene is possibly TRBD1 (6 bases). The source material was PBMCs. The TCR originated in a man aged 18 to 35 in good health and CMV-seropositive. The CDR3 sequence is CASSYLGGGNYGYTF. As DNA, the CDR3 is TGCGCCAGCAGCTACCTGGGAGGGGGAAACTATGGCTACACCTTC.